This T cell receptor beta chain was recorded in a study of shared T cell receptors in the human thymus. CDR3 length: 19 amino acids. From germline, CDR1 is LGHNA and CDR2 YNFKEQ. With 3 bases removed from V and 4 bases from J, the gap between germline ends came to 25 bases. Using immunoSEQ multiplex PCR, the repertoire was profiled, and TCRdb retains in-frame clones only, with some absent. Of 650,000 to 950,000 clones in the sample, 80% to 90% were seen once. These sequences were also reported in another study, on human thymus T cells.

This sequence originates from a girl less than two years old with a congenital heart defect. V usage is TRBV4-2 and J usage is TRBJ2-1; TRBD2 might be the D (7 bases). Sequenced: thymocytes. The CDR3 DNA follows: TGTGCCAGCAGCCAGGGTCCGAGGGATAGGCGGGGGCCTTACAATGAGCAGTTCTTC. Translation gives CASSQGPRDRRGPYNEQFF.